Reported below is one TCR beta chain. The record originates from a study of control samples from healthy donors and cancer patients. The CDR3 length is 15 residues. Germline V gene lookup returns CDR1 MDHEN and CDR2 SYDVKM. Trimming stripped 3 bases from V and 5 bases from J, with 16 bases between. Assay: immunoSEQ multiplex PCR; the TCRdb copy retains only in-frame clones and omits some. The sample holds about 140,000 clones, 90% to 95% seen once. Source material: blood. The chain is built from TRBV28 and TRBJ1-1, with a weak D call TRBD1 (6 bases). This TCR was sampled from a man aged 40-55 years in good health. Written as DNA, the CDR3 is TGTGCCAGCAGTTTCATGGTGGGGGCTGGTACTGAAGCTTTCTTT. Translating gives CASSFMVGAGTEAFF.